This T cell receptor beta chain was sequenced during a study of CD8 T cells in ankylosing spondylitis. General observations from the study: Some motif variants had been reported before (in reactive arthritis synovial fluid and blood). Reports say disease-linked clones showed up significantly more in matched ankylosing spondylitis synovial fluid.

Construction of TCR beta libraries was performed using quantitative 5'-RACE with molecular barcodes. TCRdb redid the calling of the 5' RACE reads with MiXCR, one entry per CDR3 protein. This sample has about 240,000 distinct CDR3 sequences; 10% to 13% occur once, and the top ten carry 2.6%. The V gene end was trimmed by 6 bases and the J gene end by 5 bases; junction bases not matched to a gene: 12. The length of the CDR3 is 15 residues. The sample holds many counts of this clonotype. Its antigen is unknown. The chain joins TRBV12-3 or TRBV12-4 to TRBJ1-2, with 7 bases fitting TRBD1. The sample consisted of blood, either unsorted or a sorted T cell fraction (not recorded which). This TCR came from a male donor with ankylosing spondylitis or in good health (not recorded which). The CDR3 here is CASSNQQGYDYGYTF. CDR3 nucleotide sequence: TGTGCCAGCAGCAACCAACAGGGGTACGATTATGGCTACACCTTC.